This TCR beta chain comes out of a study of blood T cell repertoires in COVID-19. Study summary: From the United States, Italy and Spain came samples of acute and convalescent COVID-19. T cells, B-cell-depleted T cells, or PBMCs supplied cDNA or gDNA.

In the original analysis: Amplified reference gene primers provided the basis for estimating nucleated cell counts. Generated by immunoSEQ multiplex PCR, the TCRdb table keeps only in-frame clones and is missing some. The DNA was the basis for D and trimming; V, J and clone size are from that table. This table holds about 140,000 clones, around nine tenths found once. This receptor was identified in a human donor in a cohort sampled during active COVID-19. Sequencing was done on a sample of peripheral blood.

CDR3 loop: CASRPLAGSYNEQFF. The CDR3 DNA sequence: TGCGCCAGCAGGCCACTAGCGGGCTCCTACAATGAGCAGTTCTTC. The chain couples TRBV10-2 to TRBJ2-1, with 9 bases identical to TRBD2. Looked up from germline, CDR1 is WSHSY and CDR2 is SAAADI. The CDR3 is 15 residues long. The ends lost 6 bases at V and 0 bases at J; junction bases unmatched: 3.